Sequencing of this T cell receptor beta chain was carried out in a study of T cells in Graves' hyperthyroidism and ophthalmopathy. Study results and limitations: Most thyroid clonotypes with frequency above 0.001 were detected in blood.

Remarks on this clonotype: Its matching antigen is unknown.

The TCR beta CDR3 regions underwent amplification using RNA transcripts as the source. HTBI primers drove first-round RT-PCR of the TCR CDR3. TCRdb called the multiplex PCR reads again in MiXCR, with one record for every CDR3 protein. Among about 560,000 distinct CDR3 sequences, roughly 17% were seen once, and the ten largest hold 15% to 20%. CDR3 length: 16 amino acids. Per germline, CDR1 LNHNV and CDR2 YYDKDF (reference sequence). Deletions cut 4 bases from V and 3 bases from J, with 16 bases between. Graves' hyperthyroidism without ophthalmopathy progression within 18 months was termed stable. Hyperthyroidism was newly diagnosed in patients aged 18 to 65 (duration under 2 months).

The gene calls are TRBV15 and TRBJ2-1; TRBD2 is a possible D gene (7 bases). Sequencing input: blood. This clonotype was obtained from a woman between 18 and 29 years old with Graves' hyperthyroidism. The CDR3 loop reads CATSKGTLANYNEQFF. The DNA for the CDR3 is TGTGCCACCAGCAAAGGGACACTAGCGAACTACAATGAGCAGTTCTTC.